The T cell receptor (beta chain) under discussion was sequenced for a study of cytomegalovirus exposure and HLA in healthy donors. Deletions cut 0 bases from V and 4 bases from J, with 11 bases between. The germline gives CDR1 KGHSH, CDR2 LQKENI. This CDR3 is 15 amino acids long. Researchers ran the PCR with 60 Vbeta and 13 Jbeta primers. Assay: immunoSEQ multiplex PCR; the TCRdb copy retains only in-frame clones and omits some. This sample has roughly 230,000 clones; about nine tenths occur once, and the top ten carry around 1.7%. The material sequenced was PBMCs. This clonotype originated in a girl aged 2-9 years in good health and CMV-seronegative. The V gene is TRBV18, the J gene TRBJ2-3; D may be TRBD2 (6 bases). The CDR3 DNA reads as TGTGCCAGCTCACCACCGGGGGGTTACGCAGATACGCAGTATTTT. It codes for CASSPPGGYADTQYF.